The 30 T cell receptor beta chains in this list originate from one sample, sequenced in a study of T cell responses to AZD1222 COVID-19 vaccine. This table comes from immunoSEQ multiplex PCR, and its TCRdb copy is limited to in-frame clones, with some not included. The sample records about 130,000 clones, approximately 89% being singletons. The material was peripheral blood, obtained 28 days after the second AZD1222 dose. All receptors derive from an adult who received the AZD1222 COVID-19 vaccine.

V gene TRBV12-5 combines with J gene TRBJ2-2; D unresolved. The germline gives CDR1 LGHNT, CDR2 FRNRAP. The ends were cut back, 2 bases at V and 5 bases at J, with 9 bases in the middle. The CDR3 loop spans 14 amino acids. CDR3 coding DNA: TGTGCTAGTGGTTTGTCCGCCCAGACCGGGGAGCTGTTTTTT. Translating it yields CASGLSAQTGELFF. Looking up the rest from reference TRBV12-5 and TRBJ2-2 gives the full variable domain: DARVTQTPRHKVTEMGQEVTMRCQPILGHNTVFWYRQTMMQGLELLAYFRNRAPLDDSGMPKDRFSAEMPDATLATLKIQPSEPRDSAVYFCASGLSAQTGELFFGEGSRLTVL.

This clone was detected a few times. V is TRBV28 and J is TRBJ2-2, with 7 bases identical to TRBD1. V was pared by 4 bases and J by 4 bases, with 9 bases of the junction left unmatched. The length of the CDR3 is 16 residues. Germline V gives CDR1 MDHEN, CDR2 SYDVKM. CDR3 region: CASSSSGQILTGELFF. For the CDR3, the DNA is TGTGCCAGCAGTTCGTCGGGACAGATCCTCACCGGGGAGCTGTTTTTT.

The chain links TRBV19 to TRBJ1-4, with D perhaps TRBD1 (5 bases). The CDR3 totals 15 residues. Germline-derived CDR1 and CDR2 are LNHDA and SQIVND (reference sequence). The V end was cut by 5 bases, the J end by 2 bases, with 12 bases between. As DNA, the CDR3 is TGTGCCAGTAGTTACGGGGCTGCTACTAATGAAAAACTGTTTTTT. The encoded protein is CASSYGAATNEKLFF.

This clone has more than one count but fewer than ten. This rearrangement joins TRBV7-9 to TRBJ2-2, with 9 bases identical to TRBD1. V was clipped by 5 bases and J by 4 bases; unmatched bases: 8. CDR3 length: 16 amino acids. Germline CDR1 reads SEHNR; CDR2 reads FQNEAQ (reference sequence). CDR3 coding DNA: TGTGCCAGCAGCCCACCTGGGACAGGGAGCACCGGGGAGCTGTTTTTT. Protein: CASSPPGTGSTGELFF.

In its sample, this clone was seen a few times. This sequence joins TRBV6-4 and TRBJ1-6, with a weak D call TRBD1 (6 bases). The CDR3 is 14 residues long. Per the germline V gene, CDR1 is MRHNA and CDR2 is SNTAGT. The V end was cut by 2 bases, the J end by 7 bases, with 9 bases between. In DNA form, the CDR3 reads TGTGCCAGCAGTGACCGGGACACGAATTCACCCCTCCACTTT. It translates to CASSDRDTNSPLHF.

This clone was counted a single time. Here the CDR3 DNA reads TGTGCCAGCAGCCCGACGACAGGGGAAACTGAAGCTTTCTTT. Translated: CASSPTTGETEAFF. The V gene is TRBV3-1 (or the pseudogene TRBV3-2), the J gene TRBJ1-1; 8 positions agree with TRBD1. V lost 4 bases and J lost 5; bases outside the gene matches: 6. CDR3 length: 14 residues. Germline CDR1 is LGHDT and CDR2 is YNNKEL (reference sequence).

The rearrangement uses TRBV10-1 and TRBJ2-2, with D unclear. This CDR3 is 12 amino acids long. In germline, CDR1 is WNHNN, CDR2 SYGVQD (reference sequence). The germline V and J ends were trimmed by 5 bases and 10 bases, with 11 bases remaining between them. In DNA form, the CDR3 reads TGCGCCAGCAGTTCGATAGCCCTGGAGCTGTTTTTT. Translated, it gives CASSSIALELFF.

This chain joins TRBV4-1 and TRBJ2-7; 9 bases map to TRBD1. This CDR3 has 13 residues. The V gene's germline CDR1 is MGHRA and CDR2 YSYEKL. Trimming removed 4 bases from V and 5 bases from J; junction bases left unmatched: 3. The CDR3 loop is CASSRDRDDEQYF. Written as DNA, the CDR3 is TGCGCCAGCAGCCGGGACAGGGACGACGAGCAGTACTTC.

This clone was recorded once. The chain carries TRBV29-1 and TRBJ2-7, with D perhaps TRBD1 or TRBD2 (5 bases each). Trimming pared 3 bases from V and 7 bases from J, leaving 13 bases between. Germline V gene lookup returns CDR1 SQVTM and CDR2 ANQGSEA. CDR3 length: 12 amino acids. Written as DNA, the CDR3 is TGCAGCGTTGACGGGACCGCCGGAGAGCAGTACTTC. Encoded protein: CSVDGTAGEQYF.

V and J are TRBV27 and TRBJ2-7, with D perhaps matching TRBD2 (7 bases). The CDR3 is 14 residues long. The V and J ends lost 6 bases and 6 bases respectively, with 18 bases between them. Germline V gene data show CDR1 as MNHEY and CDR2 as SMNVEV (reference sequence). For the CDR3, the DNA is TGTGCCAGCAGCTGGGCCGGGGGGCTAGGCGAGCAGTACTTC. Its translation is CASSWAGGLGEQYF.

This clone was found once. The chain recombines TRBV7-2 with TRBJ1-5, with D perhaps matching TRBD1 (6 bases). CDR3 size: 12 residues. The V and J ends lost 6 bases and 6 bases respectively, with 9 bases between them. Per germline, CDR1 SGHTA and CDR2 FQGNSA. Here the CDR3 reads CASRGGGQPQHF. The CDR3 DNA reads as TGTGCCAGCAGGGGGGGCGGTCAGCCCCAGCATTTT. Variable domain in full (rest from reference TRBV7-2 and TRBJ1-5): GAGVSQSPSNKVTEKGKDVELRCDPISGHTALYWYRQSLGQGLEFLIYFQGNSAPDKSGLPSDRFSAERTGGSVSTLTIQRTQQEDSAVYLCASRGGGQPQHFGDGTRLSIL.

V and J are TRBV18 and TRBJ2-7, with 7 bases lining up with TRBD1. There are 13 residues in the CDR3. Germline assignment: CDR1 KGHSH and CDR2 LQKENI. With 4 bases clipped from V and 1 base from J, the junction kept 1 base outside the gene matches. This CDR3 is CASSLTGSYEQYF. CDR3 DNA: TGTGCCAGCTCACTGACAGGGTCCTACGAGCAGTACTTC.

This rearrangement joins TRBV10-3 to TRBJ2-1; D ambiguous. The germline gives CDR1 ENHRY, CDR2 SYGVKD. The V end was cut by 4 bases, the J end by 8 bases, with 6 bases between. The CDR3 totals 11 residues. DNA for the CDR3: TGTGCCATCAGTGGGGGTGATGAGCAGTTCTTC. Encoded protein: CAISGGDEQFF.

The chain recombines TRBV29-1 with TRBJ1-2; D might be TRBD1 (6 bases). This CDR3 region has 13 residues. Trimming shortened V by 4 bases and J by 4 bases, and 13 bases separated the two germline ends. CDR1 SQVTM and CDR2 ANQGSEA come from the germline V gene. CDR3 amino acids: CSVGAGEVYGYTF. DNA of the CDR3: TGCAGCGTTGGGGCAGGGGAAGTCTATGGCTACACCTTC.

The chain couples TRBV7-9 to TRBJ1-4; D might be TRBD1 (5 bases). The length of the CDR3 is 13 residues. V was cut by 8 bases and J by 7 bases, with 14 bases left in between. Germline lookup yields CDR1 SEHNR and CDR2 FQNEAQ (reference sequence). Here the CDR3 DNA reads TGTGCCAGCCGGGGGATAAAAGGTGAAAAACTGTTTTTT. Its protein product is CASRGIKGEKLFF.

The CDR3 coding sequence is TGTGCCAGCAACGGGGGTCGGGGGGAGACTGAAGCTTTCTTT. Translation gives CASNGGRGETEAFF. V gene TRBV6-5 combines with J gene TRBJ1-1, with a possible D match to TRBD1 (5 bases). Trimming pared 7 bases from V and 5 bases from J, leaving 17 bases between. The germline CDR1 and CDR2 sequences are MNHEY and SVGAGI. The CDR3 consists of 14 residues.

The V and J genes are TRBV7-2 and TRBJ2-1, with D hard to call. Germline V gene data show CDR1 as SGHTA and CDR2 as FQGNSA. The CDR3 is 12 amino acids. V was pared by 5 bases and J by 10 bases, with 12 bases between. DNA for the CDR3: TGTGCCAGCAGCCCCTTGGGGATAGAGCAGTTCTTC. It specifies CASSPLGIEQFF.

CDR3: CASSFRGLSYEQYF. The CDR3, as DNA: TGTGCCAGCAGCTTCAGGGGTTTAAGCTACGAGCAGTACTTC. The chain carries TRBV7-9 and TRBJ2-7; D perhaps matches TRBD1 (6 bases). V shed 3 bases and J shed 3 bases, with 12 bases lying between them. This CDR3 has 14 amino acids. CDR1 and CDR2 (germline): SEHNR, FQNEAQ (reference sequence).

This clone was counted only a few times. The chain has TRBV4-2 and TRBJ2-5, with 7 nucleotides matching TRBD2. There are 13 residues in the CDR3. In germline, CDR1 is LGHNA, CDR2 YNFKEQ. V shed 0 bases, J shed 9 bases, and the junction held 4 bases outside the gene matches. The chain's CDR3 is CASSQDLGGSQYF. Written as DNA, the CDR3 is TGTGCCAGCAGCCAAGATCTGGGGGGGTCCCAGTACTTC.

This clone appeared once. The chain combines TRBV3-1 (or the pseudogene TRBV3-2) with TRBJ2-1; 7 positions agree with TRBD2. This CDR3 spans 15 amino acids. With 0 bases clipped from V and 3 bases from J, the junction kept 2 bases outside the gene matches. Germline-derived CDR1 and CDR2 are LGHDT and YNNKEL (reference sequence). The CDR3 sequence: CASSQDAGVYNEQFF. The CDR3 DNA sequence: TGTGCCAGCAGCCAAGACGCGGGGGTCTACAATGAGCAGTTCTTC.

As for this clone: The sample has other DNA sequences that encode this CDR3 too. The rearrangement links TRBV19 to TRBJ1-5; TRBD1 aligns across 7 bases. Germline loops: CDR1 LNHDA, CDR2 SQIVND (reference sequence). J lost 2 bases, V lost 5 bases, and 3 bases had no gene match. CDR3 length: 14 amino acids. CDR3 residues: CASSWTGGNQPQHF. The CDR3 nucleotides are TGTGCCAGTAGTTGGACAGGAGGCAATCAGCCCCAGCATTTT.

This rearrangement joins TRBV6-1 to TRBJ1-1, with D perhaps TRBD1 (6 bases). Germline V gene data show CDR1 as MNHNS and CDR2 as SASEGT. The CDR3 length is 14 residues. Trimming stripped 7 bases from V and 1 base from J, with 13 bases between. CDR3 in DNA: TGTGCCAGCAACTACGGACAGTCGAACACTGAAGCTTTCTTT. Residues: CASNYGQSNTEAFF.

The CDR3 here is CASSPGQVFHNEQFF. As DNA, the CDR3 is TGTGCCAGCAGTCCAGGACAGGTTTTTCACAATGAGCAGTTCTTC. The rearrangement uses TRBV6-5 and TRBJ2-1; 7 nucleotides match TRBD1. Germline CDR1 MNHEY, CDR2 SVGAGI. The CDR3 extends over 15 amino acids. With V trimmed by 5 bases and J by 5 bases, 9 bases remained unmatched.

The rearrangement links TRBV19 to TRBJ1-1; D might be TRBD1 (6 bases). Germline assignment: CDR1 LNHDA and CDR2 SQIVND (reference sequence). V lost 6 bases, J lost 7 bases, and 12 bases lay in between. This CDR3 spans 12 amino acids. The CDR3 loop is CASRRGQVEAFF. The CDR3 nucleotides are TGTGCCAGTAGACGGGGGCAGGTTGAAGCTTTCTTT.

The CDR3 sequence is CASKSRTGGSYGYTF. The DNA of the CDR3 is TGTGCCAGTAAGTCCCGCACCGGGGGATCCTATGGCTACACCTTC. The chain employs TRBV19 and TRBJ1-2; perhaps TRBD1 as D (5 bases). Germline values: CDR1 LNHDA, CDR2 SQIVND (reference sequence). Trimming left V 7 bases short and J 4 bases short, with 19 bases between. The CDR3 is 15 amino acids. Full variable domain (missing parts from reference TRBV19 and TRBJ1-2): DGGITQSPKYLFRKEGQNVTLSCEQNLNHDAMYWYRQDPGQGLRLIYYSQIVNDFQKGDIAEGYSVSREKKESFPLTVTSAQKNPTAFYLCASKSRTGGSYGYTFGSGTRLTVV.

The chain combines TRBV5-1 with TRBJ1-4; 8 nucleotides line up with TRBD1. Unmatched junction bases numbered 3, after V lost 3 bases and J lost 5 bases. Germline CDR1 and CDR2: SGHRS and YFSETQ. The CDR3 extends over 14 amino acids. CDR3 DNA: TGCGCCAGCAGCTCCGGGACAGGAAATGAAAAACTGTTTTTT. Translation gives CASSSGTGNEKLFF.

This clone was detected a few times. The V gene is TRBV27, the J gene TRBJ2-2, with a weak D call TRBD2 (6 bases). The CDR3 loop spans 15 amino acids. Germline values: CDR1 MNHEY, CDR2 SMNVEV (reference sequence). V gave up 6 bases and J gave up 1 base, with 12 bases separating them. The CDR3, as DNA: TGTGCCAGCAGCCATAATAGCGGGAACACCGGGGAGCTGTTTTTT. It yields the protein CASSHNSGNTGELFF.

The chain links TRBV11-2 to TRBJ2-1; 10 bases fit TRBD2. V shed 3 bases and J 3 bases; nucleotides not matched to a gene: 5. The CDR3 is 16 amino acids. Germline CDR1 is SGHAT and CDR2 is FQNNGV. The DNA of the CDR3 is TGTGCCAGCAGCTTCAGCGGGGGGGCCCTCTACAATGAGCAGTTCTTC. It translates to CASSFSGGALYNEQFF.

The CDR3 DNA sequence: TGCAGCGACCGACAGGGGGCAGCCTATGGCTACACCTTC. The encoded protein is CSDRQGAAYGYTF. The chain recombines TRBV29-1 with TRBJ1-2; 10 bases map to TRBD1. V lost 7 bases and J lost 4; bases outside the gene matches: 6. This CDR3 comprises 13 residues. Per the germline V gene, CDR1 is SQVTM and CDR2 is ANQGSEA.

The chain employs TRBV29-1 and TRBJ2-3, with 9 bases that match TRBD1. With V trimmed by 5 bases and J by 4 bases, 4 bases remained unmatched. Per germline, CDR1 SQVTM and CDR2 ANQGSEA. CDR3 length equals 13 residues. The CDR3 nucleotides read TGCAGCGTTCGGGACAGGGAGCCAGATACGCAGTATTTT. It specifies CSVRDREPDTQYF.